One and the same sample provided the 27 T cell receptor beta chains below, sequenced in a study of blood T cell repertoires in COVID-19. TCRdb keeps only in-frame clones here, not all; method: immunoSEQ multiplex PCR. The sample records over 150,000 clones, 70% to 85% being singletons. Sequencing used peripheral blood. These receptors were obtained from a man aged 55-75 years with COVID-19, enrolled during active disease.

The rearrangement links TRBV6-1 to TRBJ1-6; D remains unclear. This CDR3 has 14 residues. From germline, CDR1 is MNHNS and CDR2 SASEGT. The V gene lost 0 bases and the J gene lost 10 bases, with 10 bases spanning the gap. CDR3: CASSEALLISPLHF. In nucleotides, the CDR3 is TGTGCCAGCAGTGAAGCCCTGCTAATCTCACCCCTCCACTTT.

This clone was counted once. The chain is built from TRBV5-1 and TRBJ2-2; 8 bases are a match to TRBD1. After removal of 4 bases from V and 0 bases from J, the junction contained 2 bases not matched to a gene. CDR3 length: 15 amino acids. Germline-derived CDR1 and CDR2 are SGHRS and YFSETQ. This chain's CDR3 is CASSRDRPNTGELFF. CDR3 DNA: TGCGCCAGCAGCAGGGACAGGCCGAACACCGGGGAGCTGTTTTTT.

J is TRBJ2-3 and V is TRBV6-5; 10 bases map to TRBD2. Unmatched junction bases numbered 8, after V lost 10 bases and J lost 1 base. The CDR3 is 15 residues long. Germline V gene sequence: CDR1 MNHEY, CDR2 SVGAGI. CDR3 nucleotides: TGTGCCACCAGGTCCGGGACTAGCGGCACAGATACGCAGTATTTT. It specifies CATRSGTSGTDTQYF.

V is TRBV5-1 and J is TRBJ1-1; maybe TRBD1 (6 bases). The V gene lost 4 bases and the J gene lost 1 base, with 8 bases spanning the gap. Germline V gene sequence: CDR1 SGHRS, CDR2 YFSETQ. The CDR3 has 13 amino acids. CDR3 bases: TGCGCCAGCAGCCAGGGGCCGAACACTGAAGCTTTCTTT. It yields the protein CASSQGPNTEAFF.

The chain employs TRBV28 and TRBJ1-4, with D uncertain. Germline CDR1 and CDR2: MDHEN and SYDVKM. V was cut by 5 bases and J by 2 bases, with 12 bases left in between. The CDR3 extends over 15 amino acids. CDR3 sequence (DNA): TGTGCCAGCAGTACGTTTAGGAGCACTAATGAAAAACTGTTTTTT. It codes for CASSTFRSTNEKLFF.

This clone came up a few times. V gene TRBV6-5 combines with J gene TRBJ1-1; no definite D call. Germline CDR1 and CDR2: MNHEY and SVGAGI. The CDR3 sequence is 12 residues long. V was pared by 7 bases and J by 3 bases, with 9 bases between. The CDR3 DNA follows: TGTGCCAGCATGCGGGGTGACACTGAAGCTTTCTTT. Translating it yields CASMRGDTEAFF.

This clone occurred a few times. This chain uses TRBV7-9 with TRBJ1-1; 7 bases agree with TRBD1. The CDR3 loop spans 15 amino acids. V was pared by 5 bases and J by 6 bases, with 12 bases of the junction left unmatched. The V gene's germline CDR1 is SEHNR and CDR2 FQNEAQ (reference sequence). In DNA, the CDR3 is TGTGCCAGCAGCATGACAGGGACCGTATCCGCTGAAGCTTTCTTT. Protein product: CASSMTGTVSAEAFF.

The chain recombines TRBV3-1 (or the pseudogene TRBV3-2) with TRBJ1-6; D gene unclear. Per germline, CDR1 LGHDT and CDR2 YNNKEL (reference sequence). The length of the CDR3 is 13 residues. V was cut by 3 bases and J by 9 bases, with 9 bases left in between. CDR3 in amino acids: CASSHQFGSPLHF. CDR3 nucleotide sequence: TGTGCCAGCAGCCATCAATTCGGTTCACCCCTCCACTTT.

On this clone: This same CDR3 is encoded by further DNA sequences in the sample. This chain uses TRBV18 with TRBJ1-1; 8 bases match TRBD1. The CDR3 totals 15 residues. Germline assignment: CDR1 KGHSH and CDR2 LQKENI. Losses at the gene ends were 3 bases for V and 1 base for J; bases not matched to a gene: 4. CDR3 nucleotide sequence: TGTGCCAGCTCACCGAAAACAGGGGGGAACACTGAAGCTTTCTTT. This gives the protein CASSPKTGGNTEAFF.

The chain carries TRBV3-1 (or the pseudogene TRBV3-2) and TRBJ2-1, with 13 bases lining up with TRBD2. The germline CDR1 and CDR2 sequences are LGHDT and YNNKEL (reference sequence). The CDR3 extends over 17 amino acids. V shed 4 bases, J shed 4 bases, and the junction held 7 bases outside the gene matches. The CDR3 is CASSPTSGRASYNEQFF. In nucleotides, the CDR3 is TGTGCCAGCAGCCCCACTAGCGGGAGGGCCTCGTACAATGAGCAGTTCTTC.

This chain links TRBV18 with TRBJ1-3, with a possible D match to TRBD1 (5 bases). V was clipped by 0 bases and J by 0 bases, with 12 bases between them. This CDR3 contains 17 residues. Germline assignment: CDR1 KGHSH and CDR2 LQKENI. The CDR3 sequence is CASSPPGQGGSGNTIYF. The CDR3 bases are TGTGCCAGCTCACCACCGGGGCAGGGAGGCTCTGGAAACACCATATATTTT.

V gene TRBV9 combines with J gene TRBJ1-4; possible D gene TRBD1, 5 bases. The CDR3 is 15 amino acids. Germline loops: CDR1 SGDLS, CDR2 YYNGEE. Trimming left V 0 bases short and J 4 bases short, with 10 bases between. CDR3 loop: CASSVAGLGNEKLFF. The CDR3 nucleotides are TGTGCCAGCAGCGTAGCAGGGCTAGGTAATGAAAAACTGTTTTTT.

The V and J genes are TRBV5-1 and TRBJ2-2, with TRBD2 identical over 8 bases. The CDR3 covers 15 residues. V trimming: 7 bases; J trimming: 4 bases; junction bases outside the gene matches: 9. Germline V CDR1 and CDR2: SGHRS, YFSETQ. CDR3 residues: CASREAGVGTGELFF. In nucleotides, the CDR3 is TGCGCCAGCCGCGAAGCGGGAGTAGGCACCGGGGAGCTGTTTTTT.

The V gene is TRBV4-2, the J gene TRBJ2-3; 7 bases fit TRBD2. Germline V gene data show CDR1 as LGHNA and CDR2 as YNFKEQ. Trimming at V came to 4 bases and at J to 6 bases, leaving 19 bases not matched to a gene. The CDR3 consists of 18 residues. The CDR3 is CASSPGSFSGLKGDTQYF. The CDR3 DNA sequence: TGTGCCAGCAGCCCAGGGTCCTTTAGCGGGTTGAAGGGGGATACGCAGTATTTT.

The table lists this clone with a few counts. V gene TRBV19 combines with J gene TRBJ1-1, with a tentative D call TRBD1 (6 bases). The CDR3 extends over 15 amino acids. The V and J ends lost 1 base and 3 bases respectively, with 12 bases between them. Germline assignment: CDR1 LNHDA and CDR2 SQIVND (reference sequence). The CDR3 nucleotides read TGTGCCAGTAGTATAGCGGGGGGGCTGTACACTGAAGCTTTCTTT. Translating it yields CASSIAGGLYTEAFF.

The chain has TRBV5-5 and TRBJ2-2, with 7 nucleotides matching TRBD1. This CDR3 has 16 amino acids. V shed 1 base and J 1 base; nucleotides not matched to a gene: 4. CDR1 SGHKS and CDR2 YYEKEE come from the germline V gene (reference sequence). CDR3 nucleotide sequence: TGTGCCAGCAGCTTGCGGAGACAGGGGAACACCGGGGAGCTGTTTTTT. Protein sequence: CASSLRRQGNTGELFF.

The chain has TRBV19 and TRBJ1-5, with 11 bases that match TRBD1. V gave up 4 bases and J gave up 3 bases; unmatched junction bases: 14. The CDR3 is made up of 19 amino acids. CDR1 and CDR2 (germline): LNHDA, SQIVND (reference sequence). This chain's CDR3 is CASSTLRDRDRGYNQPQHF. DNA for the CDR3: TGTGCCAGTAGTACCCTAAGGGACCGGGACAGGGGGTACAATCAGCCCCAGCATTTT.

This chain joins TRBV6-5 and TRBJ2-1; the match to TRBD2 covers 10 bases. CDR3 length: 16 residues. From germline, CDR1 is MNHEY and CDR2 SVGAGI. Trimming took 3 bases from V and 6 from J; bases not matched to a gene: 8. Here the CDR3 DNA reads TGTGCCAGCAGTTATTACGCTAGCGGGGGCCGCAATGAGCAGTTCTTC. Its translation is CASSYYASGGRNEQFF.

The rearrangement uses TRBV10-2 and TRBJ2-7; 8 bases are shared with TRBD1. This CDR3 contains 12 residues. V lost 7 bases and J lost 3; bases outside the gene matches: 2. Looked up from germline, CDR1 is WSHSY and CDR2 is SAAADI. DNA of the CDR3: TGCGCCAGCATTGACAGGGGCTACGAGCAGTACTTC. Protein: CASIDRGYEQYF.

The chain couples TRBV12-3 or TRBV12-4 to TRBJ1-5, with D unclear. This CDR3 has 12 amino acids. V lost 5 bases to trimming and J lost 11 bases, with 13 bases between them. CDR3 sequence reads: CASSQTPSAQHF. The CDR3, as DNA: TGTGCCAGCAGTCAAACACCCAGCGCCCAGCATTTT.

The chain joins TRBV7-9 to TRBJ2-7; 7 positions match TRBD1. Germline-derived CDR1 and CDR2 are SEHNR and FQNEAQ (reference sequence). The CDR3 extends over 14 amino acids. Germline trimming cut 5 bases from V and 3 bases from J; bases unmatched to any gene: 7. The CDR3 DNA reads TGTGCCAGCAGCCAAGGGGGCCACTACTACGAGCAGTACTTC. This codes for CASSQGGHYYEQYF.

This rearrangement joins TRBV25-1 to TRBJ1-3, with unresolved D. The CDR3 has 14 residues. Trimming left V 6 bases short and J 0 bases short, with 9 bases between. Germline CDR1 and CDR2: MGHDK and SYGVNS. DNA for the CDR3: TGTGCCAGCAGACAGAGAGACTCTGGAAACACCATATATTTT. Residues: CASRQRDSGNTIYF.

The gene calls are TRBV27 and TRBJ1-2; D may be TRBD1 (5 bases). The CDR3 extends over 15 amino acids. Germline V gene sequence: CDR1 MNHEY, CDR2 SMNVEV (reference sequence). The V and J ends lost 2 bases and 4 bases respectively, with 14 bases between them. The CDR3 here is CASSLGAGVSYGYTF. The CDR3 DNA is TGTGCCAGCAGTTTAGGGGCAGGTGTATCCTATGGCTACACCTTC.

This chain joins TRBV18 and TRBJ2-7, with TRBD2 identical over 8 bases. Germline V lookup: CDR1 KGHSH, CDR2 LQKENI. Germline trimming cut 3 bases from V and 2 bases from J; bases unmatched to any gene: 9. CDR3 size: 16 residues. The CDR3 nucleotides are TGTGCCAGCTCACCTGTTAGAACTAGCGGAACCTACGAGCAGTACTTC. This translates into CASSPVRTSGTYEQYF. Variable domain in full (rest from reference TRBV18 and TRBJ2-7): NAGVMQNPRHLVRRRGQEARLRCSPMKGHSHVYWYRQLPEEGLKFMVYLQKENIIDESGMPKERFSAEFPKEGPSILRIQQVVRGDSAAYFCASSPVRTSGTYEQYFGPGTRLTVT.

In regard to this clone: The same CDR3 is also encoded by other DNA sequences in this sample. The V call is TRBV12-3 or TRBV12-4, the J call TRBJ2-1, with D tentatively TRBD1 (6 bases). The CDR3 runs 12 residues. V dropped 3 bases and J dropped 7 bases, with 7 bases sitting between them. CDR3 coding DNA: TGTGCCAGCAGTTTGAGGGGGAATGAGCAGTTCTTC. Translated: CASSLRGNEQFF.

The chain has TRBV27 and TRBJ1-5; TRBD1 matches 7 bases. From germline, CDR1 is MNHEY and CDR2 SMNVEV (reference sequence). The junction had 10 bases not matched to a gene; V was cut back by 5 bases and J by 6 bases. The CDR3 sequence is 15 residues long. The CDR3 reads CASSQGSGGSQPQHF. CDR3 nucleotides: TGTGCCAGCAGTCAAGGGTCAGGGGGGAGTCAGCCCCAGCATTTT.

This clone appeared a few times. J is TRBJ2-3 and V is TRBV5-1; tentative D call: TRBD1 (6 bases). Germline V gene sequence: CDR1 SGHRS, CDR2 YFSETQ. The CDR3 runs to 16 residues. The V end was cut by 1 base, the J end by 0 bases, with 12 bases between. CDR3 in DNA: TGCGCCAGCAGCTTGAGGGGGTTGTCTAGCACAGATACGCAGTATTTT. It yields the protein CASSLRGLSSTDTQYF.